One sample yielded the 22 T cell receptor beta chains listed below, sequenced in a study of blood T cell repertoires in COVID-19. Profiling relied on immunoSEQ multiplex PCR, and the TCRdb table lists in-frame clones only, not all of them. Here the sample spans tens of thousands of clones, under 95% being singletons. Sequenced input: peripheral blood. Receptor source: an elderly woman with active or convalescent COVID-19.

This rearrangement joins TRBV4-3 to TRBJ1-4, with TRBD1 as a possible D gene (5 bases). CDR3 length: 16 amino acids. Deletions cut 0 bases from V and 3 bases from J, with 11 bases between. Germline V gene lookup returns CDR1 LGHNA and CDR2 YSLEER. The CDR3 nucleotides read TGCGCCAGCAGCCAAGATAGCCAGGGCCCTAATGAAAAACTGTTTTTT. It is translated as CASSQDSQGPNEKLFF.

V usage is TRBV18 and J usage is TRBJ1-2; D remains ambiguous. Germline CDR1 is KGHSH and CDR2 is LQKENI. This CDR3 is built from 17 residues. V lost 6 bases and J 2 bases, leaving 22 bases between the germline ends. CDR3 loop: CASSNGGIEELNYGYTF. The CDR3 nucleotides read TGTGCCAGCTCGAACGGAGGGATAGAGGAATTGAACTATGGCTACACCTTC.

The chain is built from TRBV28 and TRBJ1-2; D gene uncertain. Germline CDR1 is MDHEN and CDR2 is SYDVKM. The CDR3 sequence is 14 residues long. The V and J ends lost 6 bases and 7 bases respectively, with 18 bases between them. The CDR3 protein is CASSSDLGVPGYTF. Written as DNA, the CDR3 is TGTGCCAGCAGCTCAGACTTGGGTGTTCCTGGCTACACCTTC.

The CDR3 loop is CASSQYGTGRETQYF. Here the CDR3 DNA reads TGTGCCAGCAGCCAATACGGGACAGGGAGAGAGACCCAGTACTTC. The V call is TRBV3-1 (or the pseudogene TRBV3-2), the J call TRBJ2-5, with 9 bases aligning to TRBD1. CDR3 length: 15 amino acids. Per germline, CDR1 LGHDT and CDR2 YNNKEL (reference sequence). V dropped 2 bases and J dropped 4; count of bases not matched to a gene: 5.

The CDR3 bases are TGTGCCAGCAGCTTAGGGCAGTCGTCCACTGAAGCTTTCTTT. This encodes CASSLGQSSTEAFF. This rearrangement joins TRBV7-9 to TRBJ1-1; D is ambiguous. Germline lookup yields CDR1 SEHNR and CDR2 FQNEAQ (reference sequence). V was trimmed by 1 base and J by 4 bases, leaving 10 bases between them. There are 14 residues in the CDR3. Supplemented by reference TRBV7-9 and TRBJ1-1, the full variable domain reads DTGVSQNPRHKITKRGQNVTFRCDPISEHNRLYWYRQTLGQGPEFLTYFQNEAQLEKSRLLSDRFSAERPKGSFSTLEIQRTEQGDSAMYLCASSLGQSSTEAFFGQGTRLTVV.

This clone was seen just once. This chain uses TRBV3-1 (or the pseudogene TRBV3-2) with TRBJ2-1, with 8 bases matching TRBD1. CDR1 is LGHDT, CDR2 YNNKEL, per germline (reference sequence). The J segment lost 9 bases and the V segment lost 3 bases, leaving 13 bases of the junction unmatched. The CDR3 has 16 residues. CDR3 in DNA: TGTGCCAGCAGCCACCGGGACAGGACCGGGTTGGGTGAGCAGTTCTTC. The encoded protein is CASSHRDRTGLGEQFF.

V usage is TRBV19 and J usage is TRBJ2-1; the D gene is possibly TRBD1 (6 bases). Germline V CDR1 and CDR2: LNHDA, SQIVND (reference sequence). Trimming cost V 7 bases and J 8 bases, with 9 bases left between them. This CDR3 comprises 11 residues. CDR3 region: CASKQGYEQFF. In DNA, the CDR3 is TGTGCCAGTAAACAGGGCTATGAGCAGTTCTTC.

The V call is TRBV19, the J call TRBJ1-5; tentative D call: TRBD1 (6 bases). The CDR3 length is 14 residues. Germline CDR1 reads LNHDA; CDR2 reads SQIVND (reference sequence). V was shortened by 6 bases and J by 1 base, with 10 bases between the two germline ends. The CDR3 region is CASRTTGSNQPQHF. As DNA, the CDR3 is TGTGCCAGTAGAACTACAGGGAGCAATCAGCCCCAGCATTTT.

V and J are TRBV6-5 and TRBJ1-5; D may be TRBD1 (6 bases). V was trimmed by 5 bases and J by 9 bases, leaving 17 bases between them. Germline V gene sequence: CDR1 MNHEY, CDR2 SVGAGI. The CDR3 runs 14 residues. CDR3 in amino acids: CASSRQVSKGPQHF. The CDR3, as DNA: TGTGCCAGCAGTCGACAGGTTAGCAAGGGGCCCCAGCATTTT.

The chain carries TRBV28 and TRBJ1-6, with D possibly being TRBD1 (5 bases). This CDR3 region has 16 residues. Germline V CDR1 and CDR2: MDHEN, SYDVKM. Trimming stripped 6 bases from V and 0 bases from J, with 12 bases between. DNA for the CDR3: TGTGCCAGCAGCGGTTACAGGAGCTCCTATAATTCACCCCTCCACTTT. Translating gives CASSGYRSSYNSPLHF.

The chain's CDR3 is CASSEAQAVNTGELFF. The CDR3 nucleotides are TGTGCCAGCAGTGAAGCTCAAGCGGTGAACACCGGGGAGCTGTTTTTT. The V and J genes are TRBV2 and TRBJ2-2; a possible D gene is TRBD2 (5 bases). CDR3 length equals 16 residues. Germline lookup yields CDR1 SNHLY and CDR2 FYNNEI. V was trimmed by 0 bases and J by 1 base, leaving 9 bases between them.

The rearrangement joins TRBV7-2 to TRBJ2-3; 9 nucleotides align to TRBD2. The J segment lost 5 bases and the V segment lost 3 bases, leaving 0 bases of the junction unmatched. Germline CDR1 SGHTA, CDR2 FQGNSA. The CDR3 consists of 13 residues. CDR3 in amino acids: CASSFSGGDTQYF. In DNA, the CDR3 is TGTGCCAGCAGCTTTAGCGGGGGAGATACGCAGTATTTT. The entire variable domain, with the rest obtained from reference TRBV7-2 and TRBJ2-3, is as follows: GAGVSQSPSNKVTEKGKDVELRCDPISGHTALYWYRQSLGQGLEFLIYFQGNSAPDKSGLPSDRFSAERTGGSVSTLTIQRTQQEDSAVYLCASSFSGGDTQYFGPGTRLTVL.

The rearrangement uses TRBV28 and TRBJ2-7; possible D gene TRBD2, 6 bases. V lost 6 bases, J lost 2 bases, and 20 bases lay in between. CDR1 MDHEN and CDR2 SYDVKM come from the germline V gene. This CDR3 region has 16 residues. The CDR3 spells CASSPPAGRPAYEQYF. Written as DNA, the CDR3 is TGTGCCAGCAGCCCTCCAGCAGGGAGGCCGGCCTACGAGCAGTACTTC. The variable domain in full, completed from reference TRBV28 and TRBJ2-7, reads DVKVTQSSRYLVKRTGEKVFLECVQDMDHENMFWYRQDPGLGLRLIYFSYDVKMKEKGDIPEGYSVSREKKERFSLILESASTNQTSMYLCASSPPAGRPAYEQYFGPGTRLTVT.

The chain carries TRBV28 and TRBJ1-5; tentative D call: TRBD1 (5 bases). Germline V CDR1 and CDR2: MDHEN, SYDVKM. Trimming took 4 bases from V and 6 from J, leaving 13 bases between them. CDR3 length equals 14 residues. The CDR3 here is CASSSPGGGQPQHF. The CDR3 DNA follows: TGTGCCAGCAGTTCGCCGGGCGGGGGTCAGCCCCAGCATTTT.

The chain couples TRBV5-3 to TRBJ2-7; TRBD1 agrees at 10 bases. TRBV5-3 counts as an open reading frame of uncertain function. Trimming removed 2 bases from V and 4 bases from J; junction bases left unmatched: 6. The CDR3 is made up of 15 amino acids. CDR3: CARSFSGDRGYEQYF. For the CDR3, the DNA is TGTGCCAGAAGCTTTTCCGGGGACAGGGGTTACGAGCAGTACTTC.

The CDR3 sequence: CASSEDYRSPSTDTQYF. The CDR3 bases are TGTGCCAGCAGTGAAGACTATAGATCTCCTAGCACAGATACGCAGTATTTT. This sequence joins TRBV2 and TRBJ2-3, with D hard to call. The CDR3 has 17 amino acids. CDR1 and CDR2 (germline): SNHLY, FYNNEI. Trimming took 1 base from V and 0 from J, leaving 14 bases between them.

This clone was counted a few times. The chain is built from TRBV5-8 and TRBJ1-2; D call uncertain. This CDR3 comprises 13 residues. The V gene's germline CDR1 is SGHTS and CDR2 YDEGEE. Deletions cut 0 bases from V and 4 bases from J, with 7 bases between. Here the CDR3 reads CASSLEAGYGYTF. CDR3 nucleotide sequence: TGTGCCAGCAGCTTGGAGGCGGGCTATGGCTACACCTTC.

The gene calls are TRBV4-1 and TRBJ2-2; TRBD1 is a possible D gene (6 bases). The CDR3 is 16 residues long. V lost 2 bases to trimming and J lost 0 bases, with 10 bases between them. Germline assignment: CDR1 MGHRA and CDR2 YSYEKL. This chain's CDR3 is CASSQRQDSNTGELFF. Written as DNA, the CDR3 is TGCGCCAGCAGCCAACGACAGGACTCGAACACCGGGGAGCTGTTTTTT.

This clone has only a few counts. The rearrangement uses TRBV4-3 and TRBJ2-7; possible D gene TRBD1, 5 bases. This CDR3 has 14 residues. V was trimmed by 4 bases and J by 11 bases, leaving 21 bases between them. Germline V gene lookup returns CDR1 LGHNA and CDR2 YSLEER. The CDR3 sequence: CASSLVQDMKKKYF. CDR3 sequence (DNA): TGCGCCAGCAGCCTAGTCCAGGACATGAAAAAGAAGTACTTC.

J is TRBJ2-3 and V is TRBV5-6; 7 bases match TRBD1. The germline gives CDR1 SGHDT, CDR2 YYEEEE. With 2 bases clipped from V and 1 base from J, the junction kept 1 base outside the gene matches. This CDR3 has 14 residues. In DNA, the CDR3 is TGTGCCAGCAGCTTCGGACAGGGCACAGATACGCAGTATTTT. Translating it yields CASSFGQGTDTQYF.

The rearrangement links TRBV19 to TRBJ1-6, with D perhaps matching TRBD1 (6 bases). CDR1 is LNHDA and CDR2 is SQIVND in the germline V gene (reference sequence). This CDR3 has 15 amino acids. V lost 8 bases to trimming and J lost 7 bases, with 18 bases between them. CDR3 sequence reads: CASHASDRGNSPLHF. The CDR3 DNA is TGTGCCAGTCATGCCTCGGACAGAGGAAATTCACCCCTCCACTTT.

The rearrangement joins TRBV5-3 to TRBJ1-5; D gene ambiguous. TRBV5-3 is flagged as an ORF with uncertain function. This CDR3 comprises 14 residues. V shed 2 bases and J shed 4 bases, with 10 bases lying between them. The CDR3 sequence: CARSFRRENQPQHF. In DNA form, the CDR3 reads TGTGCCAGAAGCTTCAGACGGGAGAATCAGCCCCAGCATTTT.